Shown below are 15 T cell receptor beta chains from a single sample sequenced in a study of CD8+ T cells in alopecia areata. Described treatment: oral pan-JAK inhibitor, 5-10 mg twice daily. Extracted RNA was reverse transcribed, and the resulting cDNA served as sequencing template. Assay used: immunoSEQ multiplex PCR; TCRdb lists only in-frame clones, some missing. The profile shows approximately 140,000 clones, 80% to 90% of them singletons. The material was CD8+ T cells sorted from blood, obtained at week 4, from a patient treated with tofacitinib. These receptors were collected from a human donor with alopecia areata.

The chain combines TRBV29-1 with TRBJ2-7; 7 bases fit TRBD1. Germline CDR1 is SQVTM and CDR2 is ANQGSEA. This CDR3 is 13 amino acids long. V gave up 2 bases and J gave up 4 bases; unmatched junction bases: 5. This CDR3 is CSVERTGEYEQYF. Written as DNA, the CDR3 is TGCAGCGTTGAAAGGACAGGAGAATACGAGCAGTACTTC.

The CDR3 spells CASSGWDNGYTF. CDR3 sequence (DNA): TGTGCCAGCAGTGGATGGGACAATGGCTACACCTTC. The V and J genes are TRBV27 and TRBJ1-2, with TRBD1 as a possible D gene (6 bases). Trimming pared 5 bases from V and 6 bases from J, leaving 10 bases between. Germline assignment: CDR1 MNHEY and CDR2 SMNVEV (reference sequence). The CDR3 extends over 12 amino acids.

The V gene is TRBV15, the J gene TRBJ2-7, with 10 bases lining up with TRBD2. CDR1 LNHNV and CDR2 YYDKDF come from the germline V gene (reference sequence). J was trimmed by 3 bases and V by 4 bases; bases with no gene match: 3. The CDR3 is 14 residues long. Written as DNA, the CDR3 is TGTGCCACCAGCATAGCGGGGGGCGGCTACGAGCAGTACTTC. It codes for CATSIAGGGYEQYF.

This chain uses TRBV2 with TRBJ2-2, with D perhaps TRBD1 (6 bases). Germline-derived CDR1 and CDR2 are SNHLY and FYNNEI. The V end lost 6 bases, the J end lost 7 bases, and 9 bases lay between the germline ends. The length of the CDR3 is 12 residues. In DNA form, the CDR3 reads TGTGCCAGCAGACAGGGTATCGGGGAGCTGTTTTTT. Amino acids: CASRQGIGELFF.

CDR3 sequence: CASSQGAGNEQFF. CDR3 bases: TGTGCCAGCAGTCAGGGTGCCGGAAATGAGCAGTTCTTC. This chain links TRBV6-1 with TRBJ2-1, with D possibly being TRBD1 (5 bases). The CDR3 contains 13 residues. Trimming shortened V by 5 bases and J by 7 bases, and 12 bases separated the two germline ends. Germline V gives CDR1 MNHNS, CDR2 SASEGT.

The chain uses TRBV7-2 and TRBJ1-1; the D gene is possibly TRBD1 (5 bases). The germline CDR1 and CDR2 sequences are SGHTA and FQGNSA. The V end was cut by 4 bases, the J end by 6 bases, with 24 bases between. The CDR3 is 17 amino acids. As DNA, the CDR3 is TGTGCCAGCAGCTCCTCGGGAGATGGAGGGGTTTTCGCTGAAGCTTTCTTT. Amino acid sequence: CASSSSGDGGVFAEAFF.

The chain carries TRBV29-1 and TRBJ1-1; 7 bases match TRBD1. This CDR3 is 13 amino acids long. After removal of 7 bases from V and 2 bases from J, the junction contained 7 bases not matched to a gene. The germline CDR1 and CDR2 sequences are SQVTM and ANQGSEA. This CDR3 is CSALGQTNTEAFF. As DNA, the CDR3 is TGCAGCGCTTTGGGACAGACCAACACTGAAGCTTTCTTT.

This chain links TRBV9 with TRBJ2-1; D could derive from TRBD1 or TRBD2 (5 bases each). The CDR3 runs 13 residues. CDR1 and CDR2 from the germline V gene are SGDLS and YYNGEE. Trimming removed 3 bases at V and 7 bases at J, with 11 bases between. The CDR3 coding sequence is TGTGCCAGCAGCGCGCCGAGGGGTAATGAGCAGTTCTTC. The encoded protein is CASSAPRGNEQFF.

The V call is TRBV4-1, the J call TRBJ1-2, with a weak D call TRBD1 (5 bases). V gave up 2 bases and J gave up 4 bases, with 11 bases separating them. This CDR3 comprises 14 residues. CDR1 is MGHRA, CDR2 YSYEKL, per germline. CDR3: CASSQSGTSYGYTF. For the CDR3, the DNA is TGCGCCAGCAGCCAATCCGGGACGAGCTATGGCTACACCTTC.

This clone was seen just once. CDR3 amino acids: CASSSGTSVYNEQFF. The CDR3, as DNA: TGTGCCAGCAGTTCTGGGACTAGCGTCTACAATGAGCAGTTCTTC. The chain recombines TRBV27 with TRBJ2-1, with 10 bases aligning to TRBD2. The CDR3 loop spans 15 amino acids. Germline V gene lookup returns CDR1 MNHEY and CDR2 SMNVEV (reference sequence). Trimming cost V 4 bases and J 3 bases; bases outside gene matches: 3.

CDR3 nucleotides: TGCGCCAGCAGCCAAGTTGGGTCTGTGACCCAGTACTTC. Amino acids: CASSQVGSVTQYF. The chain combines TRBV4-1 with TRBJ2-5; no clear D. The CDR3 runs to 13 residues. Trimming pared 1 base from V and 7 bases from J, leaving 10 bases between. Germline CDR1 reads MGHRA; CDR2 reads YSYEKL.

The CDR3 sequence: CASSIDLGTGHNTGELFF. CDR3 in DNA: TGTGCCAGTAGTATAGATTTGGGGACAGGGCATAACACCGGGGAGCTGTTTTTT. The chain uses TRBV19 and TRBJ2-2, with 9 bases identical to TRBD1. Trimming at V came to 0 bases and at J to 2 bases, leaving 7 bases not matched to a gene. CDR3 length equals 18 residues. Germline V gene lookup returns CDR1 LNHDA and CDR2 SQIVND (reference sequence). The full variable domain, its missing parts supplied by reference TRBV19 and TRBJ2-2, is DGGITQSPKYLFRKEGQNVTLSCEQNLNHDAMYWYRQDPGQGLRLIYYSQIVNDFQKGDIAEGYSVSREKKESFPLTVTSAQKNPTAFYLCASSIDLGTGHNTGELFFGEGSRLTVL.

The CDR3 is CASSLLTGGDTDTQYF. CDR3 nucleotide sequence: TGCGCCAGCAGCCTGCTGACGGGGGGTGATACAGATACGCAGTATTTT. This sequence joins TRBV5-1 and TRBJ2-3, with 7 nucleotides matching TRBD2. The V and J ends lost 4 bases and 3 bases, in that order; junction bases with no gene match: 11. Germline V CDR1 and CDR2: SGHRS, YFSETQ. CDR3 length: 16 residues.

This sequence joins TRBV5-6 and TRBJ2-4; TRBD1 matches at 7 bases. The CDR3 has 16 amino acids. Germline V gene data show CDR1 as SGHDT and CDR2 as YYEEEE. The V gene end was trimmed by 3 bases and the J gene end by 8 bases; junction bases not matched to a gene: 14. The CDR3 DNA reads TGTGCCAGCAGCTACCTGGGGGACAGTCTAATGGACATTCAGTACTTC. This translates into CASSYLGDSLMDIQYF.

The chain is built from TRBV4-1 and TRBJ1-5, with no clear D. This CDR3 spans 15 amino acids. V lost 1 base and J 7 bases, leaving 14 bases between the germline ends. In germline, CDR1 is MGHRA, CDR2 YSYEKL. The CDR3 DNA follows: TGCGCCAGCAGCCAAGGACGTCGGGTACACCAGCCCCAGCATTTT. Translated: CASSQGRRVHQPQHF.